This T cell receptor (beta chain) comes out of a study of blood T cell repertoires in COVID-19. Study background: Samples taken during acute and convalescent COVID-19 were collected in the United States, Italy and Spain. Sources were T cells, B-cell-depleted T cells, or PBMCs; the material itself was cDNA or gDNA.

Study processing details: Quantification of nucleated cells was approximated via reference gene primer amplification. TCRdb's table, derived via immunoSEQ multiplex PCR, lists solely in-frame clones and lacks some. The V and J calls and the clone size are those of that table, but D and trimming were determined from the DNA. Of more than 200,000 clones detected, about 83% appear once; the ten largest clones hold roughly 8.6%. Germline CDR1 reads SGHDT; CDR2 reads YYEEEE. The CDR3 contains 15 residues. Trimming removed 0 bases from V and 9 bases from J, with 16 bases in between. The sequenced sample consisted of peripheral blood. The TCR sequence derives from a man in his forties with active or convalescent COVID-19. The chain uses TRBV5-6 and TRBJ2-1, with a tentative D call TRBD2 (6 bases). The CDR3 nucleotides read TGTGCCAGCAGCTTGGGGCCCCCTGCGGGGATTGAGCAGTTCTTC. Translated, it gives CASSLGPPAGIEQFF.